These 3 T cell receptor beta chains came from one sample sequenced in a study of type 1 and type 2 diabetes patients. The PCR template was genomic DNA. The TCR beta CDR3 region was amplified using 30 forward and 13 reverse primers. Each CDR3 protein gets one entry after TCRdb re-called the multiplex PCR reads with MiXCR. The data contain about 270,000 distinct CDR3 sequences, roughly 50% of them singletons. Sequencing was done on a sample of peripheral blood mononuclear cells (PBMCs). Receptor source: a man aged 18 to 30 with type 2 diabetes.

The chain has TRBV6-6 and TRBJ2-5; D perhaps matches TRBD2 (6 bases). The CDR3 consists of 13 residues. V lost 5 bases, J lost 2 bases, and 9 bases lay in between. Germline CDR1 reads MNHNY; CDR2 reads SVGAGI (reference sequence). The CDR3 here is CASSPLAQETQYF. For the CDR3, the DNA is TGTGCCAGCAGTCCCCTAGCGCAAGAGACCCAGTACTTC.

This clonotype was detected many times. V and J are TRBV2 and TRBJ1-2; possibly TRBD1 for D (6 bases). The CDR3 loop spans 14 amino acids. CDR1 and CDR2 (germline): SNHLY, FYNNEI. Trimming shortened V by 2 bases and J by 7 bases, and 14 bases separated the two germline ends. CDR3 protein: CASSEYREVVGYTF. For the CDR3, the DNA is TGTGCCAGCAGTGAATACAGGGAAGTGGTTGGCTACACCTTC.

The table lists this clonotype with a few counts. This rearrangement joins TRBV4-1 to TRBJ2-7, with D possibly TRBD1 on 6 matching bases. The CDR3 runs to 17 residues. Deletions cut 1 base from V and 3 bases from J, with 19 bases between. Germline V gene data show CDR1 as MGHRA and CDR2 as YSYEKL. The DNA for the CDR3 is TGCGCCAGCAGCCAAGTGGTTGTGACAGGAAACCTCTACGAGCAGTACTTC. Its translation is CASSQVVVTGNLYEQYF.